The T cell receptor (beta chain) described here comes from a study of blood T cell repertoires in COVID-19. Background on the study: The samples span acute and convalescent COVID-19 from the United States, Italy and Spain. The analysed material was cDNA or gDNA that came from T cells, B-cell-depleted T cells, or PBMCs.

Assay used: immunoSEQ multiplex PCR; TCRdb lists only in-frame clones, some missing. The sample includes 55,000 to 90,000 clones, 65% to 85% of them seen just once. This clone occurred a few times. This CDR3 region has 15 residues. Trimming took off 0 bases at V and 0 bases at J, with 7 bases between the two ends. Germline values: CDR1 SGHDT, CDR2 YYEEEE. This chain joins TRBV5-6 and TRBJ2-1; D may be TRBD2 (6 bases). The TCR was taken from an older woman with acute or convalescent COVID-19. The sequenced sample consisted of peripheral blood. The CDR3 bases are TGTGCCAGCAGCTTGGACGGGAGCTCCTACAATGAGCAGTTCTTC. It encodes CASSLDGSSYNEQFF.